A single sample gave rise to the 26 T cell receptor beta chains below, sequenced in a study of neurological immune-mediated disorders. From the 5' RACE reads, TCRdb called clonotypes with MiXCR, one entry per CDR3 protein. The sample consists of roughly 19,000 distinct CDR3 sequences, about 15% of them appearing once. What was sequenced was PBMCs. The receptors were sampled from a female donor with HTLV-1-associated myelopathy (HAM/TSP).

On this clonotype: The CDR3 end shows no conserved phenylalanine or tryptophan, and so a read error is likely. This sequence joins TRBV6-5 and TRBJ1-1, with D tentatively TRBD1 (5 bases). The germline CDR1 and CDR2 sequences are MNHEY and SVGAGI. The CDR3 is made up of 14 amino acids. This CDR3 is CANSSYLQGLEAFL. The CDR3 DNA follows: TGTGCCAACAGTTCCTATCTTCAGGGTTTGGAAGCTTTCTTA.

This clonotype came up many times. The rearrangement joins TRBV5-1 to TRBJ2-1; 8 positions agree with TRBD2. V shed 3 bases and J 8 bases; nucleotides not matched to a gene: 7. The CDR3 sequence is 14 residues long. Germline V gene sequence: CDR1 SGHRS, CDR2 YFSETQ. This CDR3 reads CASSWSGSDDEQFF. The CDR3 nucleotides are TGCGCCAGCAGCTGGAGCGGGAGTGACGATGAGCAGTTCTTC.

V gene TRBV5-4 combines with J gene TRBJ2-2; 10 nucleotides line up with TRBD1. V dropped 4 bases and J dropped 5; count of bases not matched to a gene: 8. The CDR3 runs to 16 residues. Germline V gene sequence: CDR1 SGHNT, CDR2 YYREEE (reference sequence). The CDR3 reads CASSPRQGAGTGELFF. CDR3 nucleotides: TGTGCCAGCAGCCCACGACAGGGGGCCGGAACCGGGGAGCTGTTTTTT.

The rearrangement links TRBV5-6 to TRBJ1-1; D gene uncertain. Between the trimmed V and J ends, which lost 4 bases and 0 bases, there was a span of 4 bases. This CDR3 spans 12 amino acids. Germline values: CDR1 SGHDT, CDR2 YYEEEE. The CDR3 DNA reads TGTGCCAGCAGCCTATTGAACACTGAAGCTTTCTTT. Its translation is CASSLLNTEAFF.

This clonotype was counted ten times or more. The DNA for the CDR3 is TGCAGTGCTAGAGTCTCGGGGGGTCGGGAGACCCAGTACTTC. It is translated as CSARVSGGRETQYF. The chain has TRBV20-1 and TRBJ2-5, with TRBD2 identical over 7 bases. Trimming took 1 base from V and 5 from J; bases not matched to a gene: 7. The CDR3 is 14 residues long. Germline V lookup: CDR1 DFQATT, CDR2 SNEGSKA (reference sequence).

The table lists this clonotype with many counts. At one of its ends the junction is not consistent with the germline gene, which may arise from a read error. The CDR3 loop is CSAEGGTTDRQYF. The CDR3 DNA sequence: TGCAGTGCCGAGGGGGGAACCACAGATAGGCAGTATTTT. This sequence joins TRBV20-1 and TRBJ2-3; D possibly uses TRBD1 or TRBD2 (6 bases each). This CDR3 region has 13 residues. Germline-derived CDR1 and CDR2 are DFQATT and SNEGSKA (reference sequence).

This rearrangement joins TRBV12-3 or TRBV12-4 to TRBJ1-3; no reliable D call. Trimming removed 8 bases at V and 7 bases at J, with 18 bases between. This CDR3 spans 14 amino acids. CDR3 in amino acids: CASLAHYGWNTIYF. The CDR3 bases are TGTGCCAGCCTCGCTCATTATGGTTGGAACACCATATATTTT.

This clonotype was counted ten times or more. The V call is TRBV9, the J call TRBJ2-3, with a possible D match to TRBD1 (5 bases). From germline, CDR1 is SGDLS and CDR2 YYNGEE. This CDR3 has 14 residues. V lost 1 base and J lost 0, with 6 bases in between. The DNA for the CDR3 is TGTGCCAGCAGCGTAACAGGTAGCACAGATACGCAGTATTTT. As protein: CASSVTGSTDTQYF.

This clonotype has at least ten counts. This rearrangement joins TRBV6-6 to TRBJ1-2; weak D call: TRBD1 (5 bases). Deletions cut 6 bases from V and 8 bases from J, with 16 bases between. This CDR3 spans 13 amino acids. Looked up from germline, CDR1 is MNHNY and CDR2 is SVGAGI (reference sequence). The CDR3, as DNA: TGTGCCAGCAGCTGGACACCAAGGGAAGGCTACACCTTC. Its translation is CASSWTPREGYTF.

This clonotype has at least ten counts. The V and J genes are TRBV10-3 and TRBJ2-2, with D perhaps being TRBD1 or TRBD2 (5 bases each). CDR1 and CDR2 (germline): ENHRY, SYGVKD. The CDR3 extends over 15 amino acids. V lost 0 bases and J lost 4, with 9 bases in between. DNA of the CDR3: TGTGCCATCAGTGAGTCGGGGGACCCCACCGGGGAGCTGTTTTTT. Translation gives CAISESGDPTGELFF.

The chain is built from TRBV10-1 and TRBJ2-7; D perhaps matches TRBD2 (5 bases). CDR1 and CDR2 from the germline V gene are WNHNN and SYGVQD (reference sequence). V shed 2 bases and J shed 6 bases, with 14 bases lying between them. The CDR3 is 14 amino acids. Here the CDR3 reads CASSEGALRGEQYF. CDR3 sequence (DNA): TGCGCCAGCAGTGAGGGAGCTCTCCGGGGCGAGCAGTACTTC.

This clonotype was picked up many times. This chain joins TRBV7-2 and TRBJ2-1; D is perhaps TRBD2 (5 bases). The CDR3 extends over 13 amino acids. Per the germline V gene, CDR1 is SGHTA and CDR2 is FQGNSA. The V end was cut by 5 bases, the J end by 2 bases, with 7 bases between. CDR3 loop: CASSPTTYNEQFF. CDR3 in DNA: TGTGCCAGCAGCCCGACTACCTACAATGAGCAGTTCTTC.

This clonotype came up many times. The chain employs TRBV20-1 and TRBJ2-1, with TRBD2 matching 9 bases. Trimming cost V 1 base and J 3 bases; bases outside gene matches: 7. Germline V gives CDR1 DFQATT, CDR2 SNEGSKA (reference sequence). This CDR3 has 16 amino acids. As DNA, the CDR3 is TGCAGTGCTAGAGGTTTAAGCGGGGGGATCTACAATGAGCAGTTCTTC. Translated: CSARGLSGGIYNEQFF.

A remark on this clonotype: A read error may produce the germline difference seen at one junction end. The chain employs TRBV12-3 or TRBV12-4 and TRBJ1-5, with D hard to call. The CDR3 has 14 residues. The CDR3 nucleotides read TGTGCCAGAAGTTTAGGACGAGAAGGCCAGACCCAGCATTTT. It translates to CARSLGREGQTQHF.

The chain combines TRBV7-9 with TRBJ2-2; the match to TRBD1 covers 8 bases. Germline values: CDR1 SEHNR, CDR2 FQNEAQ (reference sequence). J was trimmed by 6 bases and V by 5 bases; bases with no gene match: 8. The CDR3 spans 15 residues. The chain's CDR3 is CASSPDRAHPGELFF. CDR3 DNA: TGTGCCAGCAGCCCGGACAGGGCCCACCCCGGGGAGCTGTTTTTT.

There are many counts of this clonotype. The V and J genes are TRBV6-5 and TRBJ1-2, with D hard to call. V was cut by 0 bases and J by 0 bases, with 11 bases left in between. The CDR3 has 16 residues. Germline V lookup: CDR1 MNHEY, CDR2 SVGAGI. The CDR3 sequence is CASSYSAGTSNYGYTF. The CDR3 nucleotides read TGTGCCAGCAGTTACTCGGCGGGAACCTCTAACTATGGCTACACCTTC.

The table lists this clonotype with many counts. CDR3 in amino acids: CASSLGLAGGSRTDTQYF. CDR3 DNA: TGTGCCAGCAGCTTAGGACTAGCGGGGGGATCCCGCACAGATACGCAGTATTTT. The chain uses TRBV7-2 and TRBJ2-3; the match to TRBD2 covers 13 bases. The V gene end was trimmed by 1 base and the J gene end by 1 base; junction bases not matched to a gene: 5. CDR3 length: 18 residues. Germline lookup yields CDR1 SGHTA and CDR2 FQGNSA.

This clonotype was counted at least ten times. The chain links TRBV5-1 to TRBJ1-1; the match to TRBD1 covers 10 bases. Germline V gene data show CDR1 as SGHRS and CDR2 as YFSETQ. Unmatched junction bases numbered 3, after V lost 0 bases and J lost 1 base. The CDR3 consists of 16 residues. CDR3 residues: CASSLEDRGWNTEAFF. In DNA, the CDR3 is TGCGCCAGCAGCTTGGAGGACAGGGGGTGGAACACTGAAGCTTTCTTT.

In its sample, this clonotype is medium-sized (0.01 to 0.1%). CDR3 nucleotides: TGCGCCAGCACCCTCGGGAGGGGTCAGCCCCAGCATTTT. This translates into CASTLGRGQPQHF. The rearrangement uses TRBV10-2 and TRBJ1-5, with D maybe TRBD1 (5 bases). V was cut by 7 bases and J by 6 bases, with 13 bases left in between. Germline V lookup: CDR1 WSHSY, CDR2 SAAADI. The length of the CDR3 is 13 residues.

This clonotype was detected ten times or more. V and J are TRBV27 and TRBJ2-7, with TRBD1 identical over 8 bases. The germline V gene encodes CDR1 MNHEY and CDR2 SMNVEV (reference sequence). The J segment lost 2 bases and the V segment lost 6 bases, leaving 24 bases of the junction unmatched. The CDR3 runs 20 residues. CDR3 amino acids: CASSPNFLPHPGQATYEQYF. The CDR3 region has the DNA TGTGCCAGCAGCCCCAACTTTCTCCCTCACCCGGGACAGGCTACCTACGAGCAGTACTTC.

This clonotype was picked up many times. The chain carries TRBV27 and TRBJ2-7; 8 positions match TRBD1. CDR1 and CDR2 (germline): MNHEY, SMNVEV (reference sequence). This CDR3 spans 14 amino acids. V lost 5 bases and J lost 4; bases outside the gene matches: 7. The CDR3 DNA reads TGTGCCAGCAGTGCGTGGACAGGGAGGTACGAGCAGTACTTC. This translates into CASSAWTGRYEQYF.

By share of the sample, this clonotype is medium-sized. The CDR3 here is CASSLDPGPNEKLFF. The CDR3 DNA reads as TGTGCCAGCAGTCTTGATCCGGGGCCTAATGAAAAACTGTTTTTT. The chain has TRBV12-3 or TRBV12-4 and TRBJ1-4; D possibly corresponds to TRBD1 (5 bases). CDR3 length equals 15 residues. The V and J ends lost 5 bases and 3 bases respectively, with 13 bases between them.

This clonotype was detected only once. The gene calls are TRBV5-1 and TRBJ2-7; 8 bases are shared with TRBD1. The CDR3 is 15 amino acids. Germline assignment: CDR1 SGHRS and CDR2 YFSETQ. Germline trimming cut 4 bases from V and 1 base from J; bases unmatched to any gene: 7. The CDR3 DNA sequence: TGCGCCAGCAGCGTGACAGGGGAAGAGTCCTACGAGCAGTACTTC. Translating gives CASSVTGEESYEQYF. The full variable domain, completed using reference TRBV5-1 and TRBJ2-7, is KAGVTQTPRYLIKTRGQQVTLSCSPISGHRSVSWYQQTPGQGLQFLFEYFSETQRNKGNFPGRFSGRQFSNSRSEMNVSTLELGDSALYLCASSVTGEESYEQYFGPGTRLTVT.

There are many counts of this clonotype. V and J are TRBV25-1 and TRBJ2-3; no definite D call. V was clipped by 3 bases and J by 0 bases, with 7 bases between them. This CDR3 has 14 residues. Germline CDR1 is MGHDK and CDR2 is SYGVNS. CDR3 in DNA: TGTGCCAGCAGTGAGGAAACTAGCACAGATACGCAGTATTTT. Protein product: CASSEETSTDTQYF.

A few counts support this clonotype. The rearrangement uses TRBV10-3 and TRBJ2-7; TRBD2 agrees at 12 bases. This CDR3 has 15 amino acids. V lost 3 bases and J lost 5; bases outside the gene matches: 5. Germline V gene data show CDR1 as ENHRY and CDR2 as SYGVKD. CDR3 bases: TGTGCCATCAGTGACCCGACTAGCGGGAGAAACGAGCAGTACTTC. Its translation: CAISDPTSGRNEQYF.

This clonotype was recorded many times. The chain combines TRBV7-9 with TRBJ2-1, with no clear D. The CDR3 spans 13 residues. Trimming shortened V by 2 bases and J by 6 bases, and 8 bases separated the two germline ends. In germline, CDR1 is SEHNR, CDR2 FQNEAQ (reference sequence). The CDR3 here is CASSLQTINEQFF. In nucleotides, the CDR3 is TGTGCCAGCAGCTTACAAACCATCAATGAGCAGTTCTTC.